The present T cell receptor beta chain was sequenced within a study of T cell responses to AZD1222 COVID-19 vaccine. Study-level results: Baseline seropositives among AZD1222 recipients totaled only five or six. Vaccine-associated CD4 TCRs spanned spike, dominant at 160-218 and 743-854.

Concerning this clone: Antigen specificity is unknown.

Here immunoSEQ multiplex PCR was the method, and the copy in TCRdb shows in-frame clones only, minus some. The sample carries 55,000 to 70,000 clones, approximately 91% recorded once. The sample consisted of peripheral blood, taken on day 0 of AZD1222 vaccination. This receptor was obtained from an adult in good health.

The chain's CDR3 is CSVEDLFSHRVGDGYTF. In nucleotides, the CDR3 is TGCAGCGTTGAAGATCTTTTTTCCCACAGGGTAGGTGATGGCTACACCTTC. The chain joins TRBV29-1 to TRBJ1-2; a weak D match, TRBD1 (6 bases). The CDR3 consists of 17 residues. Germline V gives CDR1 SQVTM, CDR2 ANQGSEA. Between the trimmed V and J ends, which lost 0 bases and 6 bases, there was a span of 23 bases. Full variable domain (rest looked up from reference TRBV29-1 and TRBJ1-2): SAVISQKPSRDICQRGTSLTIQCQVDSQVTMMFWYRQQPGQSLTLIATANQGSEATYESGFVIDKFPISRPNLTFSTLTVSNMSPEDSSIYLCSVEDLFSHRVGDGYTFGSGTRLTVV.